This T cell receptor (beta chain) came from a study of cytomegalovirus exposure and HLA in healthy donors. Study-wide results and limits: Later analysis associated a missense DCLRE1C variant with TCR beta V- and J-gene trimming. Exclusion applied to some V segments, including TRBV6-2 and TRBV6-3, as they were indistinguishable. Presence/absence analyses assumed roughly uniform sequencing depth across donors.

Donors sampled were nominally healthy, though unrecorded immune exposures were likely. Amplification used 60 Vbeta primers and 13 Jbeta primers. Method: immunoSEQ multiplex PCR; TCRdb's copy keeps in-frame clones and lacks some. The sample lists roughly 160,000 clones; 60% to 85% were seen once. Comments on this clone: What it binds is not known.

Trimming stripped 5 bases from V and 2 bases from J, with 10 bases between. The CDR3 spans 13 residues. The germline V gene encodes CDR1 GTSNPN and CDR2 SVGIG (reference sequence). The clonotype comes from a woman aged 50 to 60 in good health and CMV-seropositive. V is TRBV30 and J is TRBJ1-3, with D maybe TRBD1 (5 bases). What was sequenced was PBMCs. CDR3 sequence: CAWGAMAGNTIYF. CDR3 in DNA: TGTGCCTGGGGGGCGATGGCTGGAAACACCATATATTTT.